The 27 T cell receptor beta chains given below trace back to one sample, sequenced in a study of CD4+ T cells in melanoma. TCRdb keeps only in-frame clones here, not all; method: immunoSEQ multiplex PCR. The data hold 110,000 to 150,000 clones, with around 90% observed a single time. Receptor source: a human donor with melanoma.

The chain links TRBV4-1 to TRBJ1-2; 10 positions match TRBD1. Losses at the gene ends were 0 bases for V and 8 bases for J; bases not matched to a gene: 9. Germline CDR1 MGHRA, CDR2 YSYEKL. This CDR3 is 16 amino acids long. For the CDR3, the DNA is TGCGCCAGCAGCCAAGATCCCGGGACAGGGGTGGTAGGCTACACCTTC. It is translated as CASSQDPGTGVVGYTF.

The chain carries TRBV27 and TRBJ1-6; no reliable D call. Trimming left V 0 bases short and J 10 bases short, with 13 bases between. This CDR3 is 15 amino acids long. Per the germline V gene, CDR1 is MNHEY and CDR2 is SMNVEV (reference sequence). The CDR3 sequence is CASSLSGPRSSPLHF. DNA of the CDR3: TGTGCCAGCAGTTTATCTGGGCCCCGGAGCTCACCCCTCCACTTT.

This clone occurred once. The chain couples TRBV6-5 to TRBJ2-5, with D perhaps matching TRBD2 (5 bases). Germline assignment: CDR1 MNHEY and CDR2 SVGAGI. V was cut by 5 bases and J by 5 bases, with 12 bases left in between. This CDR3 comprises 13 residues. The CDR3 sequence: CASSQRTPETQYF. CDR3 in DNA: TGTGCCAGCAGTCAGCGGACGCCGGAGACCCAGTACTTC.

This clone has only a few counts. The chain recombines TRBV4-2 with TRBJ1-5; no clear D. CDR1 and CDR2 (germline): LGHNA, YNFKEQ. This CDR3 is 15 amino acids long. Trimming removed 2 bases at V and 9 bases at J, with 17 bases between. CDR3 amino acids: CASSQFIGEDRPQHF. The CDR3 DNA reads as TGTGCCAGCAGCCAATTTATCGGCGAAGACCGGCCCCAGCATTTT.

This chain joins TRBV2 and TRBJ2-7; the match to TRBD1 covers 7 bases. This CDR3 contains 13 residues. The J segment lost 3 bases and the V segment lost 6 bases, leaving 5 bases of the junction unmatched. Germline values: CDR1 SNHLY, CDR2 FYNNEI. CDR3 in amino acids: CASSAGTVYEQYF. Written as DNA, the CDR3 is TGTGCCAGCAGCGCCGGGACAGTCTACGAGCAGTACTTC.

DNA for the CDR3: TGTGCCAGCAGTGGACAGGGGGCTGGCAATCAGCCCCAGCATTTT. Translation gives CASSGQGAGNQPQHF. The chain links TRBV6-6 to TRBJ1-5, with 11 bases fitting TRBD1. V gave up 5 bases and J gave up 2 bases; unmatched junction bases: 2. CDR1 is MNHNY and CDR2 is SVGAGI in the germline V gene (reference sequence). CDR3 length: 15 amino acids.

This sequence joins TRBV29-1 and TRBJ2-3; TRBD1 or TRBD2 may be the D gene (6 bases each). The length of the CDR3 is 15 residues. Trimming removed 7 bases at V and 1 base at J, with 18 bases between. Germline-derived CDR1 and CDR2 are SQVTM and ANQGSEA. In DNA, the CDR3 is TGCAGCGCCTCAAGAGGGGGGTATGGCACAGATACGCAGTATTTT. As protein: CSASRGGYGTDTQYF.

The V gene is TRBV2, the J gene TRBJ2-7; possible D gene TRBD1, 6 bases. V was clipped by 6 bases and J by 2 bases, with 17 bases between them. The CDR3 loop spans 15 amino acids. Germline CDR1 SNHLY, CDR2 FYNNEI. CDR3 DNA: TGTGCCAGCAGGGGTCGACAGGAACTCGCCTACGAGCAGTACTTC. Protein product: CASRGRQELAYEQYF.

This CDR3 is CASGSLLSEKLFF. The CDR3 coding sequence is TGCGCCAGCGGTAGTCTTTTAAGCGAAAAACTGTTTTTT. The chain joins TRBV10-2 to TRBJ1-4; no definite D call. With 8 bases removed from V and 8 bases from J, the gap between germline ends came to 15 bases. CDR3 size: 13 residues. The germline CDR1 and CDR2 sequences are WSHSY and SAAADI.

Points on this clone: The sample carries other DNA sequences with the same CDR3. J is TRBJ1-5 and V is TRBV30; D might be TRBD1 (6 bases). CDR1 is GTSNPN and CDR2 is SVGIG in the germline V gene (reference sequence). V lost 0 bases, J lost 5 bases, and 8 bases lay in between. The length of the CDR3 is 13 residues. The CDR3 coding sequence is TGTGCCTGGAGTGTGGGGGCGGATCAGCCCCAGCATTTT. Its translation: CAWSVGADQPQHF.

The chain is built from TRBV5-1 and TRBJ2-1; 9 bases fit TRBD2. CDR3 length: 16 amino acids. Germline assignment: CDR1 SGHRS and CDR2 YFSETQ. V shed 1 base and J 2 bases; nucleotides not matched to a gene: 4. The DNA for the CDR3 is TGCGCCAGCAGCTTGACCTCTAGCGGGGCCTACAATGAGCAGTTCTTC. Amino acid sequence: CASSLTSSGAYNEQFF.

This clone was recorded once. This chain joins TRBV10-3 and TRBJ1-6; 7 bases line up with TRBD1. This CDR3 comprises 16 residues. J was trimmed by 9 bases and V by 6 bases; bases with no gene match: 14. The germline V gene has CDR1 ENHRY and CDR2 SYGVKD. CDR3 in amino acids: CAISYDRAGGSSPLHF. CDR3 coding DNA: TGTGCCATCAGCTACGACAGGGCCGGAGGTAGTTCACCCCTCCACTTT.

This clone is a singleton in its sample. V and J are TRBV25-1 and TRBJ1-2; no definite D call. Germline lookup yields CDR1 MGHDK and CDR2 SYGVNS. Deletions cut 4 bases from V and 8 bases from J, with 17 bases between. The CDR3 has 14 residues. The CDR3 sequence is CASSGSRHWRGYTF. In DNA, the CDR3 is TGTGCCAGCAGTGGATCCCGACACTGGCGGGGCTACACCTTC.

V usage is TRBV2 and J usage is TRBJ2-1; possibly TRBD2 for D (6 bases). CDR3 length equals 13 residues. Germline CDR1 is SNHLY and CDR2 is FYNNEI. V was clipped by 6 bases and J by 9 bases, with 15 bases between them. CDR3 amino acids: CASSGDSLGEQFF. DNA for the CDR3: TGTGCCAGCAGCGGGGACTCCTTGGGTGAGCAGTTCTTC.

The CDR3 here is CASSFWDSRGYTF. CDR3 DNA sequence: TGTGCCAGCAGTTTTTGGGACAGTCGTGGCTACACCTTC. This chain connects TRBV27 to TRBJ1-2, with 7 bases lining up with TRBD1. With V trimmed by 3 bases and J by 7 bases, 5 bases remained unmatched. The CDR3 consists of 13 residues. Germline V CDR1 and CDR2: MNHEY, SMNVEV (reference sequence).

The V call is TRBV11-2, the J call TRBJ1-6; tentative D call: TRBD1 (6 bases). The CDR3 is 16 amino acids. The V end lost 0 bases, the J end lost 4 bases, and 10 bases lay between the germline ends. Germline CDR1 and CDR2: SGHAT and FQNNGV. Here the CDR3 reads CASSLDGQGYNSPLHF. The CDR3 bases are TGTGCCAGCAGCTTAGATGGCCAGGGGTATAATTCACCCCTCCACTTT.

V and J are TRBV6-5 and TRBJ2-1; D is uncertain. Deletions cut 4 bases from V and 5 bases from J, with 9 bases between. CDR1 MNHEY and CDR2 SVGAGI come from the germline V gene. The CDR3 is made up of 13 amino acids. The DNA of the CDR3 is TGTGCCAGCAGTTTCACCACGGACAATGAGCAGTTCTTC. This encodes CASSFTTDNEQFF.

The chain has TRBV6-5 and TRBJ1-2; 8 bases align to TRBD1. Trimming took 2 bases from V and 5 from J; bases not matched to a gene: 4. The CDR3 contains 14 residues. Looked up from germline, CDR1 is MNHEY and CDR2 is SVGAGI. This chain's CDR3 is CASSYTRQGYGYTF. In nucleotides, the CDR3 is TGTGCCAGCAGTTACACGCGACAGGGGTATGGCTACACCTTC.

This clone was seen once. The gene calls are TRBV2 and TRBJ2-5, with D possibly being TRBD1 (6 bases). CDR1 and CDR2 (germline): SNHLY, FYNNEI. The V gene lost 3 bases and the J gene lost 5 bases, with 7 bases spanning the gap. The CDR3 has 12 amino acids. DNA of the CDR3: TGTGCCAGCAGTGATAGGGGGGAGACCCAGTACTTC. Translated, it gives CASSDRGETQYF.

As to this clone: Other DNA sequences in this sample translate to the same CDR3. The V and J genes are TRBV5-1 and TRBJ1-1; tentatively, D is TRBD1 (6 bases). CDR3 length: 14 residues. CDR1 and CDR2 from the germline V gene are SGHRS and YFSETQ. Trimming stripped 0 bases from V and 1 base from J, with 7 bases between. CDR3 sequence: CASSLVGGNTEAFF. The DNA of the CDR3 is TGCGCCAGCAGCTTGGTAGGGGGGAACACTGAAGCTTTCTTT. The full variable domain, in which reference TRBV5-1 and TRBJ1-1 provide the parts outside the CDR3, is KAGVTQTPRYLIKTRGQQVTLSCSPISGHRSVSWYQQTPGQGLQFLFEYFSETQRNKGNFPGRFSGRQFSNSRSEMNVSTLELGDSALYLCASSLVGGNTEAFFGQGTRLTVV.

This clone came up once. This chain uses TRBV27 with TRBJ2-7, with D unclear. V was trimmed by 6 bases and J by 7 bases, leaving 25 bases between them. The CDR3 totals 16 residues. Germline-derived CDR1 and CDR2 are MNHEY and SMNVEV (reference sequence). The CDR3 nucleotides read TGTGCCAGCAGCCAATCCGGTCGGGTCTCTACCCGGGAGCAGTACTTC. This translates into CASSQSGRVSTREQYF.

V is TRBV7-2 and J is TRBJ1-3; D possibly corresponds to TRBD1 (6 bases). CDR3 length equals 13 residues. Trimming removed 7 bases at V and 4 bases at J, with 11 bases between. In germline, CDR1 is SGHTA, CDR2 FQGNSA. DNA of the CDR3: TGTGCCAGCACTCAGACAGGAGGAAACACCATATATTTT. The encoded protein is CASTQTGGNTIYF.

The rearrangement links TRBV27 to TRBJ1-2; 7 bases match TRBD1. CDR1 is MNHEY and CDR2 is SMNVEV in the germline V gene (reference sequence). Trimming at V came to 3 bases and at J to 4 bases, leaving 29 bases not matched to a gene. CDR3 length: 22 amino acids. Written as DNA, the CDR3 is TGTGCCAGCAGTTTCCTCAAAGGCGGAGGGGGCGCCCGACCCGACTTCTTCTATGGCTACACCTTC. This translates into CASSFLKGGGGARPDFFYGYTF.

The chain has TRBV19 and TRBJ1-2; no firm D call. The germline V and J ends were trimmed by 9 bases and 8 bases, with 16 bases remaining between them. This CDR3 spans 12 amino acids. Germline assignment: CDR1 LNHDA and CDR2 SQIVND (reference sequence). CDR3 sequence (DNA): TGTGCCAGCACTGCCCATCCCGGGGGCTACACCTTC. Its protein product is CASTAHPGGYTF.

The CDR3 region has the DNA TGTGCCAGCAGCTTAGGCGAAGGGACAAACACCATATATTTT. Its translation is CASSLGEGTNTIYF. The gene calls are TRBV11-3 and TRBJ1-3; maybe TRBD1 (5 bases). Trimming cost V 1 base and J 6 bases, with 10 bases left between them. The CDR3 covers 14 residues. The germline V gene encodes CDR1 SGHNT and CDR2 YENEEA.

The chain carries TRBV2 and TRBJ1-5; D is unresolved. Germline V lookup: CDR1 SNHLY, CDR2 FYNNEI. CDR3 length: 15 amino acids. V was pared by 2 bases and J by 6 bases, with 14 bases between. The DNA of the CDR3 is TGTGCCAGCAGTGAAAGTTCCACTTCTCGTCAGCCCCAGCATTTT. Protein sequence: CASSESSTSRQPQHF.

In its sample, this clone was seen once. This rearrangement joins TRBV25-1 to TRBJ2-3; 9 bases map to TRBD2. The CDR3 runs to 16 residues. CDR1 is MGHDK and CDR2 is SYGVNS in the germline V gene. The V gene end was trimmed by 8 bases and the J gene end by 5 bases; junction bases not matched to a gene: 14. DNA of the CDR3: TGTGCCAGCTCTCCCCAGGGACTAGCTGTTTTAGATACGCAGTATTTT. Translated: CASSPQGLAVLDTQYF.